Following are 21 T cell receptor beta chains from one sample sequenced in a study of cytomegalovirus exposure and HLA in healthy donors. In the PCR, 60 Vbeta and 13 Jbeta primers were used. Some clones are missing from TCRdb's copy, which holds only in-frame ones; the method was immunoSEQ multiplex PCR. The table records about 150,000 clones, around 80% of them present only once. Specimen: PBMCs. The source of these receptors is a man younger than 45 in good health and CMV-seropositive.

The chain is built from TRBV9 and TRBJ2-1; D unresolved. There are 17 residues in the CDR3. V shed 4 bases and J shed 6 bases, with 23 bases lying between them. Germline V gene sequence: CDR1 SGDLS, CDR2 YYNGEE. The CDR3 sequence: CASSTQAKRPNFNEQFF. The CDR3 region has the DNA TGTGCCAGCAGCACCCAGGCAAAAAGACCTAACTTCAATGAGCAGTTCTTC.

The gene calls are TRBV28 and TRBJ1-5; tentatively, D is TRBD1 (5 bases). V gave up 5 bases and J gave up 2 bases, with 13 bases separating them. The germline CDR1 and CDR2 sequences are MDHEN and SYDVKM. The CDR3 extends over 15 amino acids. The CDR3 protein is CASSLGGVGNQPQHF. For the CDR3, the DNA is TGTGCCAGCAGTCTGGGAGGGGTAGGCAATCAGCCCCAGCATTTT.

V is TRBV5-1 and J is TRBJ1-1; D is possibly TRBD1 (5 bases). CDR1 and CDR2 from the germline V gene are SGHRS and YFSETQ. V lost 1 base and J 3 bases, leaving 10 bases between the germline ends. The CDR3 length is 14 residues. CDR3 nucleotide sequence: TGCGCCAGCAGCTTGATGGGGGGGTACACTGAAGCTTTCTTT. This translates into CASSLMGGYTEAFF.

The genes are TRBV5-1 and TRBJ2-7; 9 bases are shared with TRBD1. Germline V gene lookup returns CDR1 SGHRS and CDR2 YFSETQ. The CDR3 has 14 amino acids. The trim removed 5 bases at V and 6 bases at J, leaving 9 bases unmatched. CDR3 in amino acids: CASSSGTGSLEQYF. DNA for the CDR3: TGCGCCAGCAGTTCCGGGACAGGGTCTCTCGAGCAGTACTTC.

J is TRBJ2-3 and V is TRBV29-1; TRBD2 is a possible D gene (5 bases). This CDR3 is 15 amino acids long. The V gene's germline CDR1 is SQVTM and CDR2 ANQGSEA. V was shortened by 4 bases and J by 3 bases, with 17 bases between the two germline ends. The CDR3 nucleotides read TGCAGCGTTGTAACCCTAGCTTATTCAACAGATACGCAGTATTTT. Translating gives CSVVTLAYSTDTQYF.

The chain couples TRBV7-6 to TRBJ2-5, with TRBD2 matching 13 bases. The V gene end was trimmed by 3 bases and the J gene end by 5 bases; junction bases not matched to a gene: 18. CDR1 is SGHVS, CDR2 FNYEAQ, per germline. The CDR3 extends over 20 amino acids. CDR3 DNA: TGTGCCAGCAGCTTTTTTTTATCGTTTAGAGGGGGACTAGCGGGGGAGACCCAGTACTTC. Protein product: CASSFFLSFRGGLAGETQYF.

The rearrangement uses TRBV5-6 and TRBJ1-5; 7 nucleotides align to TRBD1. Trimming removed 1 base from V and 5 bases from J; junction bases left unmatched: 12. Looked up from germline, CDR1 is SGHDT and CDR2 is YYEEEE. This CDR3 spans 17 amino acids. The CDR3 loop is CASSLFHSGGRDQPQHF. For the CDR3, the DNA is TGTGCCAGCAGCTTGTTCCATTCAGGGGGTCGGGATCAGCCCCAGCATTTT. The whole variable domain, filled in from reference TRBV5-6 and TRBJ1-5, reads DAGVTQSPTHLIKTRGQQVTLRCSPKSGHDTVSWYQQALGQGPQFIFQYYEEEERQRGNFPDRFSGHQFPNYSSELNVNALLLGDSALYLCASSLFHSGGRDQPQHFGDGTRLSIL.

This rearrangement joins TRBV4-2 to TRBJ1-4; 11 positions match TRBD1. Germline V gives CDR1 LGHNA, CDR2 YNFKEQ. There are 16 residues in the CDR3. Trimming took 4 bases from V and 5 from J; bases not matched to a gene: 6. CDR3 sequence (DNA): TGTGCCAGCAGCCGGGGACAGGGGGGCCCGAATGAAAAACTGTTTTTT. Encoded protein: CASSRGQGGPNEKLFF.

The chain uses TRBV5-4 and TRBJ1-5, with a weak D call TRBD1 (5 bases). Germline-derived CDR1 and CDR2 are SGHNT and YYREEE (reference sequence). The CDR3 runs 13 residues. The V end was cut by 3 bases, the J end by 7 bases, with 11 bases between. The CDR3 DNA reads TGTGCCAGCAGCTACCAGGGTGGACAGCCCCAGCATTTT. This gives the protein CASSYQGGQPQHF.

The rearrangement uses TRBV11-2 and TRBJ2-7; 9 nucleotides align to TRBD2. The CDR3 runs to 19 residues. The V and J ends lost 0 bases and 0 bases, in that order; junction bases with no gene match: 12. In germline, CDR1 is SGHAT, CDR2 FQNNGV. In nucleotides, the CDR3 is TGTGCCAGCAGCTTAGATCGGGATAGCGGGAGAGGAAGCTCCTACGAGCAGTACTTC. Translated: CASSLDRDSGRGSSYEQYF.

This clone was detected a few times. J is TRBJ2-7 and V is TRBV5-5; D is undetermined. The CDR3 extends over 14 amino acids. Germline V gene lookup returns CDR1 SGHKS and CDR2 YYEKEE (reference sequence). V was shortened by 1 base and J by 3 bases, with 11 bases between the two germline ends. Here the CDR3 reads CASSLRPLDYEQYF. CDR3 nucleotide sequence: TGTGCCAGCAGCTTGCGGCCCCTAGACTACGAGCAGTACTTC. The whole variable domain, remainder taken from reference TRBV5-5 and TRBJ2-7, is DAGVTQSPTHLIKTRGQQVTLRCSPISGHKSVSWYQQVLGQGPQFIFQYYEKEERGRGNFPDRFSARQFPNYSSELNVNALLLGDSALYLCASSLRPLDYEQYFGPGTRLTVT.

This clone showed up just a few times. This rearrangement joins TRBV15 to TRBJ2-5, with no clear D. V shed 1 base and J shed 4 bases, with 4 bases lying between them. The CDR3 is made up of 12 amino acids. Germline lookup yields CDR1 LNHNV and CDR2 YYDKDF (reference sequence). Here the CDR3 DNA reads TGTGCCACCAGCAGAGTCCGAGAGACCCAGTACTTC. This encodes CATSRVRETQYF.

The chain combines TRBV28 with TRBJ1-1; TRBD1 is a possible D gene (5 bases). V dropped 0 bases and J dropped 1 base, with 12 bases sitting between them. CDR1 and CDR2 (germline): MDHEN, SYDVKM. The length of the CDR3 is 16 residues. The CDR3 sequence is CASSLWVGGSNTEAFF. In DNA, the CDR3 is TGTGCCAGCAGTTTATGGGTCGGGGGGTCGAACACTGAAGCTTTCTTT. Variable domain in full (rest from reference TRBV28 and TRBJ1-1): DVKVTQSSRYLVKRTGEKVFLECVQDMDHENMFWYRQDPGLGLRLIYFSYDVKMKEKGDIPEGYSVSREKKERFSLILESASTNQTSMYLCASSLWVGGSNTEAFFGQGTRLTVV.

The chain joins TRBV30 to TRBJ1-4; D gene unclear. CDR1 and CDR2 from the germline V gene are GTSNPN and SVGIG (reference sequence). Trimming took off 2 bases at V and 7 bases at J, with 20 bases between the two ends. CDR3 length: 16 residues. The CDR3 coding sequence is TGTGCCTGGAGTCTAAATCCGACGGGTGGCGGTGAAAAACTGTTTTTT. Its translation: CAWSLNPTGGGEKLFF. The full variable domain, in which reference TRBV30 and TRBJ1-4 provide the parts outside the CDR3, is SQTIHQWPATLVQPVGSPLSLECTVEGTSNPNLYWYRQAAGRGLQLLFYSVGIGQISSEVPQNLSASRPQDRQFILSSKKLLLSDSGFYLCAWSLNPTGGGEKLFFGSGTQLSVL.

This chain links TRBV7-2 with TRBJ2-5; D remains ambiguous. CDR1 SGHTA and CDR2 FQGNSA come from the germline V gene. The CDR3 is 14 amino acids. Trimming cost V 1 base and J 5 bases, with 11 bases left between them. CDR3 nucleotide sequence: TGTGCCAGCAGCTTAGTTGGCTCCAGGGAGACCCAGTACTTC. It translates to CASSLVGSRETQYF.

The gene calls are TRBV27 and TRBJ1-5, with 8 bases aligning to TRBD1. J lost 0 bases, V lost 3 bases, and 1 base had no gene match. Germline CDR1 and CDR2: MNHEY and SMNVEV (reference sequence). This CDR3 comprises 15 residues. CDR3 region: CASSLDRDSNQPQHF. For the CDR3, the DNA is TGTGCCAGCAGTTTGGACAGGGATAGCAATCAGCCCCAGCATTTT.

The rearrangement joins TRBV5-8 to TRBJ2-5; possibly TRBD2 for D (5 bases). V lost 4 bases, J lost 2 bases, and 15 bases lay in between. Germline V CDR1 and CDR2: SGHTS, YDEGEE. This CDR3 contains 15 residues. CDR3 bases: TGTGCCAGCAGCCCCCTACGGACTTTTCAAGAGACCCAGTACTTC. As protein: CASSPLRTFQETQYF.

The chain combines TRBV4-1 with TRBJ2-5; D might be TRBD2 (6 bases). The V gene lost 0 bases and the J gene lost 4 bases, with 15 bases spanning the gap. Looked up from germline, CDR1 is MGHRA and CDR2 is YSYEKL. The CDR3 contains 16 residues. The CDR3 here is CASSQDGLLGGETQYF. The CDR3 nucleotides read TGCGCCAGCAGCCAAGATGGGCTACTGGGAGGAGAGACCCAGTACTTC.

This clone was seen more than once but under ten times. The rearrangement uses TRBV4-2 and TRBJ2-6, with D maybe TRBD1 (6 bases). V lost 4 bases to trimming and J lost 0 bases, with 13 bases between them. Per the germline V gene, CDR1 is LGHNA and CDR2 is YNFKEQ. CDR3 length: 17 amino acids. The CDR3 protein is CASSRGQGSSGANVLTF. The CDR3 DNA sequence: TGTGCCAGCAGCCGGGGGCAGGGTAGCTCTGGGGCCAACGTCCTGACTTTC.

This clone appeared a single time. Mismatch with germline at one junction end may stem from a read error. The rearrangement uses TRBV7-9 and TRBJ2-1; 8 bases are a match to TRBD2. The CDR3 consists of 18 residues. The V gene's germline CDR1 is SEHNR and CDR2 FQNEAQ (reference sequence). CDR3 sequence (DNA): TGTTCCAGCAGCTCACACGGCCCAAGAAGCGGGAGATACAATGAGCAGTTCTTC. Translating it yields CSSSSHGPRSGRYNEQFF. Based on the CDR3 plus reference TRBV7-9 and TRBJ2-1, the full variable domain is DTGVSQNPRHKITKRGQNVTFRCDPISEHNRLYWYRQTLGQGPEFLTYFQNEAQLEKSRLLSDRFSAERPKGSFSTLEIQRTEQGDSAMYLCSSSSHGPRSGRYNEQFFGPGTRLTVL.

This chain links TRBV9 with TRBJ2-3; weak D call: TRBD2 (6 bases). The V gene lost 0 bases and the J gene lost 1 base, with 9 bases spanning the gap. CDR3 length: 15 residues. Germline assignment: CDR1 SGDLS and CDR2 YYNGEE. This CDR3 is CASSVGGVRTDTQYF. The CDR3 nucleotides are TGTGCCAGCAGCGTAGGGGGGGTCCGCACAGATACGCAGTATTTT.